This TCR beta chain was found in a study of a mutant IDH1 vaccine in newly diagnosed glioma. At the level of the study: Patients were started on vaccination 4-6 weeks after radiotherapy alone, or with temozolomide cycles. Patients' prior therapy spanned radiotherapy, temozolomide, or both; most underwent both. General study results and limits: Vaccine-induced immune responses were detected in 93.3% of patients. Pseudoprogression seemed unlinked to shifts in top peripheral T cell clonotypes.

Trimming shortened V by 1 base and J by 2 bases, and 21 bases separated the two germline ends. CDR1 and CDR2 (germline): SGHDT, YYEEEE. This CDR3 has 18 residues. In the case of this clone: The target antigen is unknown.

Using immunoSEQ multiplex PCR, the repertoire was profiled, and TCRdb retains in-frame clones only, with some absent. In the table there are roughly 60,000 clones, 65% to 75% of which are singletons. Time point here: week 35, safety follow-up. One vaccine dose held 300 ug of mutant IDH1 20-mer peptide and came with topical imiquimod. J is TRBJ1-1 and V is TRBV5-6; maybe TRBD1 (5 bases). This TCR came from a man in his fifties with glioma. The source was PBMCs, collected from a glioma patient whose treatment included an IDH1 peptide vaccine. CDR3 residues: CASSLIVRARGGNTEAFF. The CDR3 region has the DNA TGTGCCAGCAGCTTGATCGTGAGGGCGAGGGGCGGAAACACTGAAGCTTTCTTT.